This TCR beta chain was observed in a study of shared clonotypes between healthy human individuals. Overall study context: Three CD4 naive, three CD4 memory, two CD8 naive and one CD8 memory plate were used per donor.

Assay used: immunoSEQ multiplex PCR; TCRdb lists only in-frame clones, some missing. The sample records about 1 million clones, around 76% being singletons. Trimming at V came to 4 bases and at J to 0 bases, leaving 9 bases not matched to a gene. This CDR3 is built from 17 residues. The V gene's germline CDR1 is LGHNA and CDR2 YNFKEQ. The rearrangement links TRBV4-2 to TRBJ2-1; 7 nucleotides match TRBD2. The sequence was obtained from a man younger than 30 in good health. Specimen: memory CD4+ T cells sorted from blood. The subset was: CD45RA-negative fraction. The CDR3 here is CASSRSTSPTSYNEQFF. The CDR3 DNA sequence: TGTGCCAGCAGCCGCTCGACTAGCCCCACCTCCTACAATGAGCAGTTCTTC.